This T cell receptor (beta chain) was captured by sequencing in a study of T-cell reconstitution after alpha-beta-depleted transplantation in children. Unique molecular identifiers were incorporated during preparation of the TCRbeta library. One entry per CDR3 protein, called by TCRdb with MiXCR from the PCR reads. The sample lists roughly 300,000 distinct CDR3 sequences, more than 9% occurring once. This clonotype was detected only a few times. The germline gives CDR1 DFQATT, CDR2 SNEGSKA (reference sequence). The CDR3 totals 13 residues. V lost 6 bases, J lost 5 bases, and 2 bases stayed unmatched. The sequence came from a human donor who donated a stem cell graft to a child with SCID. The specimen was PBMCs from the stem cell graft donor, collected from the stem cell graft. The J gene is TRBJ2-1, the V gene TRBV20-1; 12 nucleotides line up with TRBD2. CDR3 sequence reads: CSARLAGDNEQFF. The CDR3, as DNA: TGCAGTGCCAGACTAGCGGGGGACAATGAGCAGTTCTTC.